Listed below are T cell receptor beta chains from one sample, sequenced in a study of T cell repertoires in ileal Crohn's disease. TCRdb keeps only in-frame clones here, not all; method: immunoSEQ multiplex PCR. The repertoire holds more than 11,000 clones, with 70% as singletons. The sequenced sample was ileal tissue. The receptors come from an adult with Crohn's disease. Each CDR3 is given with its conserved first and last residue. The D gene is left open where the match is weak. Size tells how often a clone was seen (once, few, many) or the class of an expanded clone, and some rows leave it out.

clone_size	j_call	d_call	v_call	cdr3_nt	cdr3_aa
.	TRBJ1-4	.	TRBV23-1	TGCGCCAGCAGTCAACCGGGGGGCCGTAATGAAAAACTGTTTTTT	CASSQPGGRNEKLFF
.	TRBJ1-2	.	TRBV6-4	TGTGCCAGCAGTCGTGGGGGCTACACCTTC	CASSRGGYTF
.	TRBJ2-3	.	TRBV6-1	TGTGCCAGCAGTGAAGTGGGACATGTAGATACGCAGTATTTT	CASSEVGHVDTQYF
large	TRBJ1-2	.	TRBV6-6	TGTGCCAGCAGTACGCCCCCGACATATAACTATGGCTACACCTTC	CASSTPPTYNYGYTF
.	TRBJ2-5	TRBD2	TRBV10-2	TGCGCCAGCAGTGAGTTAGCGGGGGGGAAGGAGACCCAGTACTTC	CASSELAGGKETQYF
.	TRBJ2-2	.	TRBV15	TGTGCCACCAGCAAGGTACAGTCTCCCGGGGAGCTGTTTTTT	CATSKVQSPGELFF
.	TRBJ2-2	.	TRBV27	TGTGCCAGCAGTTTATCCAGGGGGGGCACCGGGGAGCTGTTTTTT	CASSLSRGGTGELFF
.	TRBJ1-1	.	TRBV28	TGTGCCAGCAGCCCCGGGGGGGCCAAGACGGGGGAAGCTTTCTTT	CASSPGGAKTGEAFF
.	TRBJ2-7	TRBD2	TRBV18	TGTGCCAGCTCGCAAGCGGGGTCAGATTTAAACGAGCAGTACTTC	CASSQAGSDLNEQYF
.	TRBJ1-1	TRBD1	TRBV18	TGTGCCAGCTCACCCCACGGGACAGGGGGCACTGAAGCTTTCTTT	CASSPHGTGGTEAFF
.	TRBJ2-3	.	TRBV6-1	TGTGCCAGCAGTGACCCCACAACTTTAGATACGCAGTATTTT	CASSDPTTLDTQYF
.	TRBJ2-2	.	TRBV27	TGTGCCAGCAGTCGTAGGGGGAACACCGGGGAGCTGTTTTTT	CASSRRGNTGELFF
.	TRBJ1-1	TRBD1	TRBV29-1	TGCAGCGTGGCGACAGGGGCGGGGACTGAAGCTTTCTTT	CSVATGAGTEAFF
.	TRBJ1-5	.	TRBV7-6	TGTGCCAGCAGCTTAGGAGGTACAGGACCCCAGACCCAGCATTTT	CASSLGGTGPQTQHF